This T cell receptor beta chain originates from a study of blood T cell repertoires in COVID-19. Authors' methods: The assay estimated nucleated cells by amplifying reference gene primers. Using immunoSEQ multiplex PCR, the repertoire was profiled, and TCRdb retains in-frame clones only, with some absent. V, J and clone size reflect that table, while D and trimming were determined from the DNA. The sample yields hundreds of thousands of clones, around 84% seen once. Per the germline V gene, CDR1 is SGHVS and CDR2 is FNYEAQ. V trimming: 4 bases; J trimming: 6 bases; junction bases outside the gene matches: 7. This CDR3 has 14 residues. It was during active infection that Seattle patients were enrolled and then longitudinally followed. In its sample, this clone was seen a few times.

The material sequenced was peripheral blood. The TCR sequence derives from a man between 45 and 60 years old with COVID-19, enrolled during active disease. The rearrangement links TRBV7-6 to TRBJ2-3; 7 bases agree with TRBD1. This CDR3 is CASSSRQGLDTQYF. Written as DNA, the CDR3 is TGTGCCAGCAGCTCCCGACAGGGTTTGGATACGCAGTATTTT.